This T cell receptor beta chain derives from a study of T cells after yellow fever vaccination. Study outcomes and limitations: Sorted repertoires could include abundant contaminating clonotypes from bulk cells. Reappearance after the booster was observed for most primary-vaccination clones (about 96% CD4, over 70% CD8).

From germline, CDR1 is ENHRY and CDR2 SYGVKD. The CDR3 consists of 13 residues. J gave up 2 bases and V 10 bases, and 7 bases lay outside the gene matches. By 5'RACE template switching, TCR cDNA was produced, with a universal primer site and UMIs added in the process. TCRdb reprocessed the 5' RACE reads via MiXCR and lists one record per CDR3 protein. The sample lists 360,000 or so distinct CDR3 sequences, under 14% occurring once. A note on this clonotype: What it binds is unknown.

This chain links TRBV10-3 with TRBJ1-1; 7 bases are shared with TRBD1. This sequence was found in a man aged 18 to 30 who received the YFV17D yellow fever vaccine. Sequenced here: PBMCs, sampled on the day of the first yellow fever vaccination. For the CDR3, the DNA is TGTGCCAGCTTGGGACAGACTAACACTGAAGCTTTCTTT. Translated, it gives CASLGQTNTEAFF.